This TCR beta chain was observed in a study of shared clonotypes between healthy human individuals. The data were produced by immunoSEQ multiplex PCR, yet TCRdb's version contains in-frame clones alone and is incomplete. The top ten hold 20% to 25% of the sample, which has hundreds of thousands of clones, around 92% seen once. With regard to this clone: Antigen: not known.

In the naive CD8 group, cells lacked CD45RO and were positively selected for CCR7, so terminally differentiated effector memory CD45RA+ cells were left out. This CDR3 has 14 residues. Looked up from germline, CDR1 is SEHNR and CDR2 is FQNEAQ (reference sequence). The V gene lost 1 base and the J gene lost 5 bases, with 9 bases spanning the gap. General study findings and limits: On the whole, naive subsets had larger estimated richness than memory subsets had. Non-shared clonotypes were found to have lower generation probabilities than the clonotypes that were shared by all four of the sorted-subset donors.

The chain links TRBV7-9 to TRBJ2-1, with D unclear. This TCR derives from a man in his thirties or forties in good health. The sequenced sample was naive CD8+ T cells sorted from blood. CDR3 sequence: CASSLGPLDNEQFF. The CDR3, as DNA: TGTGCCAGCAGCTTAGGCCCCCTAGACAATGAGCAGTTCTTC.